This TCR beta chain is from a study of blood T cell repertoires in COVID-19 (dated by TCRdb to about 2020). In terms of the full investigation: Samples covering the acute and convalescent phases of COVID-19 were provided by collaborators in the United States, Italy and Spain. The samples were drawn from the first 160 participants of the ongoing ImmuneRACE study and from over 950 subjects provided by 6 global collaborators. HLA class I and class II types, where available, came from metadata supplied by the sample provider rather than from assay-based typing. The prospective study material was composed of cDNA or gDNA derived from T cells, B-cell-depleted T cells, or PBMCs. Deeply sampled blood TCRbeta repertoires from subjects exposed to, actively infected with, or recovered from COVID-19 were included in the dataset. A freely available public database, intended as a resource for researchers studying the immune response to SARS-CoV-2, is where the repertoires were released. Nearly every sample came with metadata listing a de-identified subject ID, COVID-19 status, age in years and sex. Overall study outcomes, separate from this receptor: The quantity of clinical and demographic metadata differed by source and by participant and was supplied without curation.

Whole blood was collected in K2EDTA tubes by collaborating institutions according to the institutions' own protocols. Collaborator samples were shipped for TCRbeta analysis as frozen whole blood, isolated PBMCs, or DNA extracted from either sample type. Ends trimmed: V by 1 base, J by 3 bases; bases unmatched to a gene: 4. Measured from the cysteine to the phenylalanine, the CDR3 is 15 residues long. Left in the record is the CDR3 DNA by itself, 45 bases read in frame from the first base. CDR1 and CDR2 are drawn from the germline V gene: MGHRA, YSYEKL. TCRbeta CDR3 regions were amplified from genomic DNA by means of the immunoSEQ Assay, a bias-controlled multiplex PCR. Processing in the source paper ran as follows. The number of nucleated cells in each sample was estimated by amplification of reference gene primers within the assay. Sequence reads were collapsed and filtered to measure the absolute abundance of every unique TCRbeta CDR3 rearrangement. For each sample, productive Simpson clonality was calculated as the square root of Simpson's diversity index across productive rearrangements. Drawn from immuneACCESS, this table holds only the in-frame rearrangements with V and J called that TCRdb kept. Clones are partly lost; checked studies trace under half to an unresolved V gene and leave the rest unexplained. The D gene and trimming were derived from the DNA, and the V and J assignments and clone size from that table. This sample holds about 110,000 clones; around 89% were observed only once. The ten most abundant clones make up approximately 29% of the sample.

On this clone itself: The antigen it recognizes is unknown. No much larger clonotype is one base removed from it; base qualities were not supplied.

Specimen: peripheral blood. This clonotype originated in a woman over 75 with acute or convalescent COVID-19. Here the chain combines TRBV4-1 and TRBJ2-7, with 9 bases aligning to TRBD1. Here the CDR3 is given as CASSQVGTGIYEQYF. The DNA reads TGCGCCAGCAGCCAAGTAGGGACAGGGATCTACGAGCAGTACTTC.